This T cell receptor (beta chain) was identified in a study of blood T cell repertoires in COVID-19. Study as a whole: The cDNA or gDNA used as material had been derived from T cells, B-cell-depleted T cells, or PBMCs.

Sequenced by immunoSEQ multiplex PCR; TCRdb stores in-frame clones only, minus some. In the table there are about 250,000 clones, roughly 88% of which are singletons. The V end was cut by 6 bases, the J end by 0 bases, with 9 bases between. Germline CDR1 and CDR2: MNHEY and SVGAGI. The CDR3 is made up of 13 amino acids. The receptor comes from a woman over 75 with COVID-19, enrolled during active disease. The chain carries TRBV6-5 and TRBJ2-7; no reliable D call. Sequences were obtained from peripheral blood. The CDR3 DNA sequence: TGTGCCAGCAGCCTTAGCATCTCCTACGAGCAGTACTTC. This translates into CASSLSISYEQYF.